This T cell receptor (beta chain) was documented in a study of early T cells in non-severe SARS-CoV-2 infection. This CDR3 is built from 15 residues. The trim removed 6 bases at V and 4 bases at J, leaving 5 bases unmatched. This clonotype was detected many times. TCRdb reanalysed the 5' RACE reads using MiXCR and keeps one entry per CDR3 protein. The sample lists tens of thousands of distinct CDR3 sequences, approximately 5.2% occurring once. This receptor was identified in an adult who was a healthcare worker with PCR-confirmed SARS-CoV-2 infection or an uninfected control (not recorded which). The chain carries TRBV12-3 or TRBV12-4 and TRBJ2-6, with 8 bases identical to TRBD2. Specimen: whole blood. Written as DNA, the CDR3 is TGTGCCAGCAGGCGGGAGGAATACGGGGCCAACGTCCTGACTTTC. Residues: CASRREEYGANVLTF.